This TCR beta chain was documented in a study of blood T cell repertoires in COVID-19. On this clone: This specimen includes other DNA sequences encoding the same CDR3.

Sequencing was performed with immunoSEQ multiplex PCR; in TCRdb, only in-frame clones are kept and a portion is missing. This table holds more than 200,000 clones, approximately 90% found once. In Cohort 3, a recovered donor had either two negative PCRs, clearance, or symptom resolution. The sample comprised PBMCs or T cells enriched from blood (not recorded which). The clonotype was recovered from a woman in her twenties or thirties who had recovered from COVID-19.

CDR3 residues: CASSLRGQETQYF. In DNA form, the CDR3 reads TGCGCCAGCAGCTTGAGGGGGCAAGAGACCCAGTACTTC. V usage is TRBV5-1 and J usage is TRBJ2-5, with D perhaps TRBD1 (6 bases). CDR3 size: 13 residues. In germline, CDR1 is SGHRS, CDR2 YFSETQ. V was pared by 1 base and J by 2 bases, with 6 bases between.